What follows is one T cell receptor beta chain and its context. The sample comes from a study of T cells in Graves' hyperthyroidism and ophthalmopathy. The CDR3 length is 16 residues. Trimming removed 3 bases from V and 2 bases from J, with 17 bases in between. Germline CDR1 is SEHNR and CDR2 is FQNEAQ (reference sequence). Amplification targeted TCR beta CDR3 regions from RNA transcripts. The HTBI set primed first-round TCR CDR3 RT-PCR. TCRdb recomputed calls from the multiplex PCR reads with MiXCR, one row per CDR3 protein. Here the sample spans about 500,000 distinct CDR3 sequences, approximately 17% being singletons.

The rearrangement links TRBV7-9 to TRBJ2-7; maybe TRBD1 (5 bases). Sequencing was done on a sample of blood. The source is a woman between 18 and 30 years old with Graves' ophthalmopathy. The CDR3 nucleotides read TGTGCCAGCAGCTTGGTCCAGGGTGGCCCACCCTACGAGCAGTACTTC. Translation: CASSLVQGGPPYEQYF.